This T cell receptor beta chain is drawn from a study of blood T cells in healthy people across ages. Concerning this clonotype: The antigen remains unidentified.

The CDR3 loop spans 17 amino acids. Germline-derived CDR1 and CDR2 are MNHEY and SMNVEV (reference sequence). The junction had 11 bases not matched to a gene; V was cut back by 6 bases and J by 0 bases. Overall study findings and caveats: It was the long-lived donors that had more naive CD4+ cells and higher diversity than aged donors. Donor CMV status was unknown, possibly confounding expanded clonotype changes.

For the second PCR, which ran for about 6 to 11 cycles, a sample-barcoded 5' primer and a J-beta primer mix were used. TCRdb itself ran the 5' RACE reads through MiXCR, one entry per CDR3 protein. The data show about 1.1 million distinct CDR3 sequences, 30% to 40% seen once. The chain links TRBV27 to TRBJ2-5, with TRBD2 matching over 9 bases. The source of this sequence is a man younger than 35 in good health. Sequenced: blood. The CDR3: CASSPGLAGRHQETQYF. Here the CDR3 DNA reads TGTGCCAGCAGCCCCGGCCTAGCGGGGAGACACCAAGAGACCCAGTACTTC.